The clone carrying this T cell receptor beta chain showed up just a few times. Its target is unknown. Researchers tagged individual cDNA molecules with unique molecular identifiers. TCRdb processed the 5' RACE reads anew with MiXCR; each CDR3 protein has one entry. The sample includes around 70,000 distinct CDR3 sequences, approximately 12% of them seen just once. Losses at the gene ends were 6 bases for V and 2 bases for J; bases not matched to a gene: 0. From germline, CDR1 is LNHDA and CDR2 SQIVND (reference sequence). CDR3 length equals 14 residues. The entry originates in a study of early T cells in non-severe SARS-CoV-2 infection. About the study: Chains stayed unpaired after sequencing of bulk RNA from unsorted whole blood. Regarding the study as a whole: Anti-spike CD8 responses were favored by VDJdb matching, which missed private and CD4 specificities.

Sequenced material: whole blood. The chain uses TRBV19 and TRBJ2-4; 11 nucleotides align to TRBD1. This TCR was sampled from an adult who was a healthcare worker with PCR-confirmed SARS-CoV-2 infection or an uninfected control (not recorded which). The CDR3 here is CASRDRGPKNIQYF. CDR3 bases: TGTGCCAGTAGGGACAGGGGGCCCAAAAACATTCAGTACTTC.